The rows below give T cell receptor beta chains drawn from one sample of a study of T cells in narcolepsy. Produced via immunoSEQ multiplex PCR; TCRdb's table is partial and in-frame only. The sample lists 30,000 to 35,000 clones, about nine tenths occurring once. Sequencing input: CD45RA- memory CD4+ T cells from PBMCs. The receptors shown here come from a human donor with narcolepsy. CDR3s leave out the opening cysteine and the closing phenylalanine or tryptophan. The order of the fields is V gene, J gene, CDR3 protein.

v_gene: TRBV7-2; j_gene: TRBJ1-4; CDR3aa: ASSLDRAEKLF
v_gene: TRBV2; j_gene: TRBJ2-1; CDR3aa: ASRPGTGGGSESSYNEQF
v_gene: TRBV11-2; j_gene: TRBJ1-3; CDR3aa: ASASRLEGTGNTIY
v_gene: TRBV7-2; j_gene: TRBJ2-2; CDR3aa: ASSSGTGGVRKVTGELF
v_gene: TRBV7-3; j_gene: TRBJ2-1; CDR3aa: ASSLNTRGGEQF
v_gene: TRBV30; j_gene: TRBJ2-7; CDR3aa: AWSTGSSGAEQY
v_gene: TRBV4-2; j_gene: TRBJ1-2; CDR3aa: ASSQDRGGDYGYT
v_gene: TRBV11-2; j_gene: TRBJ2-2; CDR3aa: ASSPRLARTGELF
v_gene: TRBV19; j_gene: NA; CDR3aa: ASSYRLAGSPYEQY
v_gene: TRBV5-4; j_gene: TRBJ1-1; CDR3aa: ASSTKTGFTEAF
v_gene: TRBV28; j_gene: TRBJ2-5; CDR3aa: ASSLSLETQY
v_gene: TRBV7-2; j_gene: TRBJ2-6; CDR3aa: ASSPKHSGANVLT
v_gene: TRBV5-1; j_gene: TRBJ2-3; CDR3aa: ASSPELLPADTQY
v_gene: TRBV28; j_gene: TRBJ2-3; CDR3aa: ASSFDSTDTQY
v_gene: TRBV29-1; j_gene: TRBJ2-3; CDR3aa: STGQGTDTQY
v_gene: TRBV10-3; j_gene: TRBJ1-5; CDR3aa: ATAVGGNQPQH
v_gene: TRBV6-1; j_gene: TRBJ1-2; CDR3aa: ASYPLGTANYGYT
v_gene: TRBV7-9; j_gene: TRBJ2-3; CDR3aa: ASSLDASTDTQY
v_gene: TRBV19; j_gene: TRBJ1-5; CDR3aa: ASSALSQGAGNQPQH
v_gene: TRBV5-4; j_gene: TRBJ1-1; CDR3aa: ASSVWTGRTEAF
v_gene: TRBV28; j_gene: TRBJ2-7; CDR3aa: ASSSSGTGGDEQY
v_gene: TRBV9; j_gene: TRBJ2-3; CDR3aa: ASSFNTDTQY
v_gene: TRBV6-4; j_gene: TRBJ2-1; CDR3aa: ASSDSGGAYNEQF
v_gene: TRBV7-6; j_gene: TRBJ2-1; CDR3aa: ASSDPGTSQF
v_gene: TRBV5-1; j_gene: TRBJ2-2; CDR3aa: ASSGGGANTGELF